This TCR beta chain was sequenced in a study of regulatory T cells in long-lasting Graves disease. This clonotype appeared many times. Regarding time point: newly diagnosed GD, antithyroid drugs for less than 3 months. Making the TCR library involved RNA that had been extracted from PBMCs. The CDR3 is made up of 15 amino acids. V shed 5 bases, J shed 0 bases, and the junction held 6 bases outside the gene matches. The germline V gene encodes CDR1 SEHNR and CDR2 FQNEAQ (reference sequence). According to the study, TCR beta libraries were built with iRepertoire HTBI primers and CDR3-region Arm-PCR. TCRdb called the multiplex PCR reads again in MiXCR, with one record for every CDR3 protein. The sample lists about 540,000 distinct CDR3 sequences, roughly 13% occurring once. These sequences were also reported in another study, on T cells in Graves' hyperthyroidism and ophthalmopathy.

V is TRBV7-9 and J is TRBJ1-2, with 7 bases that match TRBD1. The TCR originated in a man aged 30-40 years with Graves disease. This specimen was peripheral blood mononuclear cells (PBMCs), taken at new diagnosis, from a patient treated with antithyroid drugs. CDR3 sequence: CASSPWGQTNYGYTF. CDR3 in DNA: TGTGCCAGCAGCCCGTGGGGACAGACTAACTATGGCTACACCTTC.